These T cell receptor beta chains were read from a single sample in a study of Ad26.COV2.S vaccination and SARS-CoV-2 variants. Assay used: immunoSEQ multiplex PCR; TCRdb lists only in-frame clones, some missing. The data hold tens of thousands of clones, with approximately 81% observed a single time. Sequences were derived from peripheral blood, sampled after recovery from COVID-19. The source of these receptors is a human donor who had recovered from COVID-19. CDR3s leave out the opening cysteine and the closing phenylalanine or tryptophan. The D gene is left open where the match is weak.

J gene | D gene | V gene | CDR3 protein
TRBJ2-5 | - | TRBV28 | ASSFSPGRKTQY
TRBJ2-1 | TRBD1 | TRBV27 | ASKRTGTWEF
TRBJ2-7 | - | TRBV27 | ASSWDATYEQY
TRBJ2-1 | TRBD2 | TRBV7-2 | ASSSGLVMYEQF
TRBJ1-4 | TRBD1 | TRBV7-8 | ASSLPGTGNEKLF
TRBJ2-2 | - | TRBV12-5 | ASVSNLNTGELF
TRBJ2-2 | TRBD2 | TRBV5-1 | ASSSSGTNTGELF
TRBJ1-3 | - | TRBV15 | ATSRDLGKENTIY
TRBJ1-6 | - | TRBV14 | ASSQEARGGSPLH
TRBJ2-1 | TRBD2 | TRBV7-9 | ASSLWAGGRSDEQF
TRBJ1-1 | - | TRBV28 | ASSAPQGVNTEAF
TRBJ2-2 | - | TRBV6-5 | ASRVPKNTGELF
TRBJ2-2 | TRBD1 | TRBV6-4 | ASRAQGRTGELF
TRBJ2-1 | - | TRBV15 | ATSGGRVYNEQF
TRBJ2-3 | - | TRBV7-3 | ASSLIAAGSADTQY
TRBJ1-1 | - | TRBV12-3/TRBV12-4 | ASSFKIRAEAF
TRBJ2-3 | TRBD2 | TRBV10-3 | AISESTSGRITDTQY
TRBJ2-7 | - | TRBV5-4 | ASRLDSGAGYEQY
TRBJ2-7 | TRBD1 | TRBV6-5 | ATRAGQGVYEQY
TRBJ2-1 | - | TRBV27 | ASSNLYDEQF
TRBJ2-1 | - | TRBV19 | ASSGQLYNEQF
TRBJ2-4 | - | TRBV3-1/TRBV3-2 | ASREHPVSKNIQY
TRBJ1-1 | TRBD1 | TRBV11-3 | ASSPPGQGISTEAF
TRBJ1-6 | - | TRBV5-4 | ASSLGAVHNSPLH
TRBJ2-1 | - | TRBV3-1/TRBV3-2 | ASSQLGDEQF
TRBJ2-7 | - | TRBV12-3/TRBV12-4 | ATAQGGEQY
TRBJ2-1 | - | TRBV9 | ASSAEHYNEQF